The 3 T cell receptor beta chains presented below share a single source sample, sequenced in a study of blood T cells in healthy people across ages. For the second PCR, which ran for 7 to 11 cycles, a sample-barcoded 5' primer and a J-beta primer mix were used. TCRdb re-analysed the 5' RACE reads in MiXCR, keeping a single row per CDR3 protein. This table holds approximately 780,000 distinct CDR3 sequences, roughly 24% found once. The same data also contributed to another study, on T cells of mothers and their children.

The sequenced sample consisted of blood. The receptors come from a boy under 18 in good health.

The chain employs TRBV20-1 and TRBJ1-6; D call uncertain. The germline V gene has CDR1 DFQATT and CDR2 SNEGSKA (reference sequence). Trimming shortened V by 0 bases and J by 7 bases, and 10 bases separated the two germline ends. CDR3 length: 14 amino acids. As DNA, the CDR3 is TGCAGTGCTAGAGAAAATCGCGGGAATTCACCCCTCCACTTT. It codes for CSARENRGNSPLHF.

The chain recombines TRBV25-1 with TRBJ1-2, with D uncertain. The CDR3 extends over 15 amino acids. CDR1 is MGHDK, CDR2 SYGVNS, per germline. Trimming shortened V by 4 bases and J by 6 bases, and 18 bases separated the two germline ends. CDR3 sequence (DNA): TGTGCCAGCAGTGCCGCCCGAGACCCCCTAGATGGCTACACCTTC. The encoded protein is CASSAARDPLDGYTF.

This clonotype was observed a handful of times. The CDR3 DNA reads TGTGCCACCAGTGATGCACCGGGACGGGGGGCCAGTGGCTACACCTTC. It translates to CATSDAPGRGASGYTF. The chain couples TRBV24-1 to TRBJ1-2, with D maybe TRBD1 (6 bases). This CDR3 contains 16 residues. The germline CDR1 and CDR2 sequences are KGHDR and SFDVKD. Trimming pared 3 bases from V and 7 bases from J, leaving 20 bases between.